This T cell receptor (beta chain) was recovered during a study of blood T cells in healthy people across ages. Per-sample yields of isolated PBMCs were at least 6 million. With respect to this clonotype: The junction shows a germline mismatch at one end, possibly a read error.

It was with a sample-barcoded 5' primer and a J-beta primer mix that a second PCR of roughly 7 to 12 cycles was run. One entry per CDR3 protein, called by TCRdb with MiXCR from the 5' RACE reads. The table has about 670,000 distinct CDR3 sequences, roughly two fifths seen once. Germline CDR1 is MNHEY and CDR2 is SVGAGI. The CDR3 is made up of 16 amino acids. Sequenced sample: blood. The chain combines TRBV6-5 with TRBJ2-5; D is unclear. The sequence came from an elderly man in good health. The CDR3: CASSYSRGRMQETQDF. CDR3 sequence (DNA): TGTGCCAGCAGTTACTCGAGAGGCAGGATGCAAGAGACCCAGGACTTC.